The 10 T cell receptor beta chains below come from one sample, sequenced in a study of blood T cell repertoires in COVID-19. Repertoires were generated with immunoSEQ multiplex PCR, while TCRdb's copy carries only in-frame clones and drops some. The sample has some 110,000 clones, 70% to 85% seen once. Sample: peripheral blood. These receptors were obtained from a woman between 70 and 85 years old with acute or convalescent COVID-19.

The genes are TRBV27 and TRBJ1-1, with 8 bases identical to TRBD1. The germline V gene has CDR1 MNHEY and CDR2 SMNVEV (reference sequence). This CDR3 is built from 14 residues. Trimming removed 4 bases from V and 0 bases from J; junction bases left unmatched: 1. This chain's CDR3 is CASSSGQVNTEAFF. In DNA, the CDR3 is TGTGCCAGCAGTTCGGGACAGGTGAACACTGAAGCTTTCTTT.

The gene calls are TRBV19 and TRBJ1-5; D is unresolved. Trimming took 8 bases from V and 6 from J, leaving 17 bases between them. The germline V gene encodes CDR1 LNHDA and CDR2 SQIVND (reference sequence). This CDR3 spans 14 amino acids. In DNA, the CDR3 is TGTGCCAGTGCACTTCCCCGGGGTGCTCAGCCCCAGCATTTT. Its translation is CASALPRGAQPQHF. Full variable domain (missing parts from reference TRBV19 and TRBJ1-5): DGGITQSPKYLFRKEGQNVTLSCEQNLNHDAMYWYRQDPGQGLRLIYYSQIVNDFQKGDIAEGYSVSREKKESFPLTVTSAQKNPTAFYLCASALPRGAQPQHFGDGTRLSIL.

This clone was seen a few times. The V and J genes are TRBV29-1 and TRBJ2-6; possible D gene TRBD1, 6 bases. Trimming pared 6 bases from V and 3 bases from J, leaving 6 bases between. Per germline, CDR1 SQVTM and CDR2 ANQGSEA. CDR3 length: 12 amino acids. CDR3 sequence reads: CSVRGGANVLTF. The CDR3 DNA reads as TGCAGCGTCAGGGGTGGGGCCAACGTCCTGACTTTC.

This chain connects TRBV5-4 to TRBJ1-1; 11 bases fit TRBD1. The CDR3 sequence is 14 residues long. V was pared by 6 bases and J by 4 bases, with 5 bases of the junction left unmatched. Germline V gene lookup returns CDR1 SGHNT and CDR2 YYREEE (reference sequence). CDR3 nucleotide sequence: TGTGCCAGCAACGCCGGGACAGGGGGCACTGAAGCTTTCTTT. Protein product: CASNAGTGGTEAFF.

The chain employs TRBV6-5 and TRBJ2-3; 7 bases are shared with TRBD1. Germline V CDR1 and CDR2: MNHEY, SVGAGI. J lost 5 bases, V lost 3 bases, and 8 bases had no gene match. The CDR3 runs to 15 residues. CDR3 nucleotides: TGTGCCAGCAGTTATATACAGGGGTTATTAGATACGCAGTATTTT. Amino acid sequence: CASSYIQGLLDTQYF.

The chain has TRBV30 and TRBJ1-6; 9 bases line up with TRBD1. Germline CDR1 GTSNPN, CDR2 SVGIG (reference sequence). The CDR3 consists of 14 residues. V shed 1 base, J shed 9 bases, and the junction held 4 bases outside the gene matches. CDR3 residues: CAWSEGTGSSPLHF. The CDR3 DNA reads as TGTGCCTGGAGTGAGGGGACAGGGTCTTCACCCCTCCACTTT.

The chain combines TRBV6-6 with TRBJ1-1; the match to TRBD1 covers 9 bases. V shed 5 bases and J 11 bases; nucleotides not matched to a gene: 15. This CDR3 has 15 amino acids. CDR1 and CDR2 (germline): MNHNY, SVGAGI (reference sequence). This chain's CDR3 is CASSPSRDREGGAFF. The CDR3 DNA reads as TGTGCCAGCAGTCCCTCGCGGGACAGGGAAGGGGGGGCTTTCTTT.

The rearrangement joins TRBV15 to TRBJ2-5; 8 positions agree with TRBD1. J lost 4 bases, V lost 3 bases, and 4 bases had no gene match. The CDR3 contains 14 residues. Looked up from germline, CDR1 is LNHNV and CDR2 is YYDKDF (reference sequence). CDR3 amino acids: CATSRRQGTETQYF. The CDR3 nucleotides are TGTGCCACCAGCAGGAGACAGGGGACAGAGACCCAGTACTTC.

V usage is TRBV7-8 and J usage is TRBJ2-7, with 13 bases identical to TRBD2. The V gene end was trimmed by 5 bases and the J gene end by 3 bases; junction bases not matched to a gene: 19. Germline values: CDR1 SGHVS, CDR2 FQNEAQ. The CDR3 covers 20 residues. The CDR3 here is CASSPIVGLAGASHNYEQYF. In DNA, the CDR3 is TGTGCCAGCAGCCCAATCGTTGGACTAGCGGGGGCTTCCCATAACTACGAGCAGTACTTC.

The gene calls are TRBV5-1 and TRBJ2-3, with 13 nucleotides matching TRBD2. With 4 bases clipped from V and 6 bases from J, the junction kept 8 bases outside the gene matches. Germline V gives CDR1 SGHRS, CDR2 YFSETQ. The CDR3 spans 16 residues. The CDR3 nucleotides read TGCGCCAGCAGCCCGGGACTAGCGGGGTCTGGGGATACGCAGTATTTT. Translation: CASSPGLAGSGDTQYF. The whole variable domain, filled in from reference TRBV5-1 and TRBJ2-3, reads KAGVTQTPRYLIKTRGQQVTLSCSPISGHRSVSWYQQTPGQGLQFLFEYFSETQRNKGNFPGRFSGRQFSNSRSEMNVSTLELGDSALYLCASSPGLAGSGDTQYFGPGTRLTVL.